What follows is one T cell receptor beta chain and its context. Its antigen is not identified. V was trimmed by 4 bases and J by 4 bases, leaving 15 bases between them. The length of the CDR3 is 15 residues. Germline-derived CDR1 and CDR2 are SGHRS and YFSETQ. Using immunoSEQ multiplex PCR, the repertoire was profiled, and TCRdb retains in-frame clones only, with some absent. The table lists 120,000 to 150,000 clones, 88% of them singletons, with roughly 5.4% in the top ten. This entry belongs to a study of T cell responses to AZD1222 COVID-19 vaccine. General study findings and limits: Clonal diversity was possibly underestimated, and white British individuals and females predominated among donors. The span of vaccine-associated CD4 TCRs extended across spike, with dominance at 160-218 and 743-854. Just 6 or 7 people given AZD1222 tested seropositive at baseline. When two AZD1222 doses had been given, Spike-specific TCR breadth and depth rose.

The V call is TRBV5-1, the J call TRBJ2-1; D call uncertain. Here the sequenced sample was peripheral blood, taken 28 days after the second dose of the MenACWY control vaccine. The sequence was obtained from an adult who received the MenACWY meningococcal vaccine as a control. This CDR3 is CASSPVSLVYNEQFF. The CDR3 region has the DNA TGCGCCAGCAGCCCCGTGAGTCTAGTTTACAATGAGCAGTTCTTC.